These 26 T cell receptor beta chains share one sample of origin, sequenced in a study of blood T cell repertoires in COVID-19. Only in-frame clones appear in the TCRdb table, and some are missing; sequencing was by immunoSEQ multiplex PCR. The profile covers 60,000 to 75,000 clones, with roughly 88% appearing a single time and about 2.1% taken by the ten largest. Material: peripheral blood. The receptors originated from a man aged 30-40 years with acute or convalescent COVID-19.

V and J are TRBV7-8 and TRBJ2-2; D may be TRBD2 (6 bases). This CDR3 region has 14 residues. Trimming left V 5 bases short and J 5 bases short, with 12 bases between. Germline lookup yields CDR1 SGHVS and CDR2 FQNEAQ. The CDR3 loop reads CASSNRRGTGELFF. In DNA form, the CDR3 reads TGTGCCAGCAGCAACCGCCGGGGGACCGGGGAGCTGTTTTTT.

The gene calls are TRBV6-5 and TRBJ2-5, with a tentative D call TRBD2 (7 bases). V lost 2 bases to trimming and J lost 4 bases, with 17 bases between them. This CDR3 region has 16 residues. Germline loops: CDR1 MNHEY, CDR2 SVGAGI. CDR3 residues: CASSYQRGARGETQYF. The CDR3 bases are TGTGCCAGCAGTTACCAACGGGGGGCGCGGGGAGAGACCCAGTACTTC.

The chain employs TRBV12-3 or TRBV12-4 and TRBJ1-2; D unresolved. This CDR3 is 13 amino acids long. Trimming removed 6 bases from V and 7 bases from J, with 15 bases in between. The CDR3 loop is CASSLSHSGGYTF. The CDR3 DNA reads as TGTGCCAGCAGCCTAAGTCATTCGGGTGGCTACACCTTC.

The chain couples TRBV29-1 to TRBJ2-2; TRBD2 matches at 8 bases. This CDR3 is 14 amino acids long. V lost 6 bases to trimming and J lost 8 bases; unmatched junction nucleotides: 11. Per germline, CDR1 SQVTM and CDR2 ANQGSEA. This CDR3 is CSVQGLALAGELFF. CDR3 nucleotides: TGCAGCGTCCAAGGACTAGCTCTGGCAGGGGAGCTGTTTTTT.

The chain recombines TRBV25-1 with TRBJ2-3; 8 bases map to TRBD2. With 3 bases clipped from V and 6 bases from J, the junction kept 14 bases outside the gene matches. CDR1 and CDR2 (germline): MGHDK, SYGVNS. The CDR3 covers 17 residues. This CDR3 reads CASSERQRERGVDTQYF. The CDR3, as DNA: TGTGCCAGCAGTGAGCGTCAGCGGGAGAGGGGGGTGGATACGCAGTATTTT.

This clone has a handful of counts. This chain connects TRBV13 to TRBJ2-5; perhaps TRBD2 as D (6 bases). V was clipped by 2 bases and J by 4 bases, with 20 bases between them. The CDR3 loop spans 17 amino acids. Germline lookup yields CDR1 PRHDT and CDR2 FYEKMQ (reference sequence). CDR3 residues: CASSLLVTEGNRETQYF. The CDR3 coding sequence is TGTGCCAGCAGCTTATTAGTGACGGAGGGAAATAGAGAGACCCAGTACTTC.

The chain uses TRBV7-3 and TRBJ1-1; tentative D call: TRBD1 (6 bases). This CDR3 region has 13 residues. The V end lost 5 bases, the J end lost 1 base, and 8 bases lay between the germline ends. Germline CDR1 and CDR2: SGHTA and FQGTGA. The DNA for the CDR3 is TGTGCCAGCAGCCGGACAGCGAACACTGAAGCTTTCTTT. It is translated as CASSRTANTEAFF.

The DNA for the CDR3 is TGTGCCACCAGGGGACAGGGGGATCAGCCCCAGCATTTT. It codes for CATRGQGDQPQHF. The J gene is TRBJ1-5, the V gene TRBV15, with 11 positions matching TRBD1. Germline lookup yields CDR1 LNHNV and CDR2 YYDKDF (reference sequence). The CDR3 runs to 13 residues. The junction had 0 bases not matched to a gene; V was cut back by 6 bases and J by 5 bases.

The chain combines TRBV11-2 with TRBJ2-3; D is unclear. Germline CDR1 reads SGHAT; CDR2 reads FQNNGV. Trimming took 1 base from V and 2 from J, leaving 4 bases between them. This CDR3 is built from 13 residues. This CDR3 is CASSLVYTDTQYF. CDR3 DNA: TGTGCCAGCAGCTTAGTCTACACAGATACGCAGTATTTT.

Turning to this clone: This may be a read error, as it is one base from a much larger clone. This rearrangement joins TRBV28 to TRBJ2-1, with a weak D call TRBD2 (5 bases). This CDR3 has 21 amino acids. The germline V gene encodes CDR1 MDHEN and CDR2 SYDVKM. Trimming removed 3 bases at V and 5 bases at J, with 32 bases between. The CDR3: CASSFPAGAHSARDYHNEQFF. The CDR3 DNA sequence: TGTGCCAGCAGTTTCCCGGCAGGAGCCCACTCGGCGCGCGACTATCACAATGAGCAGTTCTTC.

The chain combines TRBV9 with TRBJ1-3; 7 positions agree with TRBD1. There are 15 residues in the CDR3. Trimming at V came to 3 bases and at J to 0 bases, leaving 3 bases not matched to a gene. Germline V lookup: CDR1 SGDLS, CDR2 YYNGEE. The CDR3, as DNA: TGTGCCAGCAGCGCAGGGACAGCCTCTGGAAACACCATATATTTT. It is translated as CASSAGTASGNTIYF.

There are a few counts of this clone. The genes are TRBV5-1 and TRBJ1-2, with TRBD1 matching over 7 bases. V dropped 0 bases and J dropped 8; count of bases not matched to a gene: 10. Germline lookup yields CDR1 SGHRS and CDR2 YFSETQ. The CDR3 is 15 residues long. The CDR3 nucleotides read TGCGCCAGCAGCTTGGGGACGACAGGGATTGGGGGCTACACCTTC. It encodes CASSLGTTGIGGYTF.

The chain is built from TRBV10-3 and TRBJ1-3; 8 nucleotides agree with TRBD1. With V trimmed by 10 bases and J by 3 bases, 5 bases remained unmatched. This CDR3 is 13 amino acids long. Germline CDR1 is ENHRY and CDR2 is SYGVKD. This CDR3 reads CASKDRVGNTIYF. CDR3 DNA sequence: TGTGCCAGCAAGGACAGGGTTGGAAACACCATATATTTT.

Only a few counts were recorded for this clone. The chain uses TRBV27 and TRBJ2-1; TRBD1 aligns across 9 bases. This CDR3 has 15 amino acids. Germline trimming cut 2 bases from V and 9 bases from J; bases unmatched to any gene: 8. CDR1 and CDR2 (germline): MNHEY, SMNVEV (reference sequence). CDR3 in amino acids: CASSLLGQGPGEQFF. The CDR3 nucleotides are TGTGCCAGCAGTTTACTGGGACAGGGTCCAGGTGAGCAGTTCTTC.

This chain connects TRBV6-5 to TRBJ1-2, with a weak D call TRBD1 (5 bases). V was shortened by 0 bases and J by 8 bases, with 13 bases between the two germline ends. Germline assignment: CDR1 MNHEY and CDR2 SVGAGI. This CDR3 is 14 amino acids long. CDR3 nucleotides: TGTGCCAGCAGTTACTCGTCGCAGGGCTTAGGCTACACCTTC. Translating it yields CASSYSSQGLGYTF.

The chain employs TRBV5-4 and TRBJ2-1; D is possibly TRBD1 (6 bases). V was shortened by 3 bases and J by 7 bases, with 11 bases between the two germline ends. Germline lookup yields CDR1 SGHNT and CDR2 YYREEE (reference sequence). The CDR3 runs 13 residues. The CDR3 spells CASSSDSFNEQFF. CDR3 DNA sequence: TGTGCCAGCAGCTCGGACAGCTTTAATGAGCAGTTCTTC.

The CDR3 nucleotides are TGTGCCAGCAGTGGCCGGGACAGGAACACTGAAGCTTTCTTT. It encodes CASSGRDRNTEAFF. The rearrangement joins TRBV25-1 to TRBJ1-1; TRBD1 aligns across 7 bases. V lost 4 bases and J lost 1; bases outside the gene matches: 3. Germline-derived CDR1 and CDR2 are MGHDK and SYGVNS. The length of the CDR3 is 14 residues. Variable domain in full (rest from reference TRBV25-1 and TRBJ1-1): EADIYQTPRYLVIGTGKKITLECSQTMGHDKMYWYQQDPGMELHLIHYSYGVNSTEKGDLSSESTVSRIRTEHFPLTLESARPSHTSQYLCASSGRDRNTEAFFGQGTRLTVV.

The chain carries TRBV19 and TRBJ2-7; TRBD1 agrees at 7 bases. This CDR3 is built from 14 residues. Germline assignment: CDR1 LNHDA and CDR2 SQIVND (reference sequence). Germline trimming cut 5 bases from V and 5 bases from J; bases unmatched to any gene: 9. The CDR3 nucleotides read TGTGCCAGTAGTGACTCCCGGGACAGCCACGAGCAGTACTTC. Translated, it gives CASSDSRDSHEQYF.

This clone has a handful of counts. J is TRBJ2-2 and V is TRBV5-1, with TRBD2 identical over 14 bases. J gave up 7 bases and V 3 bases, and 11 bases lay outside the gene matches. Germline loops: CDR1 SGHRS, CDR2 YFSETQ. The CDR3 is made up of 18 amino acids. DNA for the CDR3: TGCGCCAGCAGCTATCGGACTAGCGGGGGGCCTCAGGGCGGGGAGCTGTTTTTT. Residues: CASSYRTSGGPQGGELFF.

The chain has TRBV18 and TRBJ1-1, with TRBD1 matching over 8 bases. Germline V gene data show CDR1 as KGHSH and CDR2 as LQKENI. Trimming took 0 bases from V and 4 from J; bases not matched to a gene: 7. This CDR3 spans 16 amino acids. Here the CDR3 reads CASSPPSPGGITEAFF. Written as DNA, the CDR3 is TGTGCCAGCTCACCACCGTCTCCAGGGGGCATCACTGAAGCTTTCTTT.

The chain recombines TRBV2 with TRBJ1-1; D remains unclear. The ends were cut back, 8 bases at V and 7 bases at J, with 20 bases in the middle. This CDR3 region has 14 residues. Germline V gene lookup returns CDR1 SNHLY and CDR2 FYNNEI. The CDR3 sequence: CASPRGLAPVEAFF. The CDR3 DNA reads as TGTGCCAGCCCACGGGGTTTGGCCCCCGTTGAAGCTTTCTTT. Drawing the rest from reference TRBV2 and TRBJ1-1, the complete variable domain is EPEVTQTPSHQVTQMGQEVILRCVPISNHLYFYWYRQILGQKVEFLVSFYNNEISEKSEIFDDQFSVERPDGSNFTLKIRSTKLEDSAMYFCASPRGLAPVEAFFGQGTRLTVV.

This clone was counted only a few times. The V call is TRBV29-1, the J call TRBJ1-1; 7 bases map to TRBD1. Germline V gives CDR1 SQVTM, CDR2 ANQGSEA. The CDR3 is 14 amino acids. V shed 5 bases and J 3 bases; nucleotides not matched to a gene: 9. As DNA, the CDR3 is TGCAGCGTTAGACAGGGAGGAGGATACACTGAAGCTTTCTTT. Residues: CSVRQGGGYTEAFF.

The rearrangement uses TRBV5-1 and TRBJ1-2; TRBD1 aligns across 9 bases. CDR1 and CDR2 (germline): SGHRS, YFSETQ. CDR3 length: 16 amino acids. V was pared by 4 bases and J by 3 bases, with 10 bases of the junction left unmatched. DNA for the CDR3: TGCGCCAGCAGCCCCGCGGCGGACAGGGGAGACTATGGCTACACCTTC. Translation: CASSPAADRGDYGYTF.

The chain is built from TRBV3-1 (or the pseudogene TRBV3-2) and TRBJ2-1, with 10 nucleotides matching TRBD2. The germline gives CDR1 LGHDT, CDR2 YNNKEL (reference sequence). V lost 5 bases to trimming and J lost 7 bases; unmatched junction nucleotides: 8. CDR3 size: 15 residues. CDR3 region: CASSYGASGRNEQFF. CDR3 nucleotides: TGTGCCAGCAGCTACGGGGCTAGCGGGAGAAATGAGCAGTTCTTC.

The chain has TRBV2 and TRBJ2-5, with D tentatively TRBD2 (6 bases). The CDR3 sequence is 14 residues long. The germline CDR1 and CDR2 sequences are SNHLY and FYNNEI. Trimming took 7 bases from V and 5 from J, leaving 17 bases between them. The CDR3 DNA is TGTGCCAGCACTCCTACAAGCGGGTTGGAGACCCAGTACTTC. Its translation is CASTPTSGLETQYF.

The gene calls are TRBV27 and TRBJ1-2; 7 bases are a match to TRBD1. The germline gives CDR1 MNHEY, CDR2 SMNVEV (reference sequence). The CDR3 has 13 amino acids. The V segment lost 6 bases and the J segment 5 bases; nucleotides outside the gene matches: 6. DNA for the CDR3: TGTGCCAGCAGGGCAGGGGGTTGGTATGGCTACACCTTC. This translates into CASRAGGWYGYTF.